These 10 T cell receptor beta chains originate from one sample sequenced in a study of molecular identifiers for immune sequencing clone quantification (dated by TCRdb to between 2018 and 2020). The library was produced with PCR. The instrument given in TCRdb is Illumina HiSeq 4000. The public reads were run again by TCRdb, first through fastp at Q25 and then through MiXCR, and only productive beta chains were kept. Every entry covers one CDR3 protein and lists the most common genes and DNA from its rows. Across this sample there are over 8,000 distinct CDR3 sequences, with roughly 18% seen only once. The top ten constitute approximately 1.7% of the sample. The sequenced material came from naive CD8+ T cells from blood, with Jurkat cell RNA spiked in. This specimen's cell subset or site label, per the study, means: FACS-sorted CD8+CD4-CCR7+CD45RA+ naive T cells. These TCRs come from a human donor in good health. Some libraries in this study had Jurkat cell RNA spiked in.

Details on this clonotype: At one boundary the junction diverges from the germline segment, which might be a read error. CDR3 DNA sequence: TGTGCCAGCAGGGAAACCGGGGCGAACACTGAAGTTTTCTTT. It codes for CASRETGANTEVFF. The rearrangement uses TRBV12-3 or TRBV12-4 and TRBJ1-1; D possibly corresponds to TRBD1 (5 bases). The CDR3 totals 14 residues.

The rearrangement uses TRBV5-6 and TRBJ2-7; TRBD2 aligns across 8 bases. Germline CDR1 SGHDT, CDR2 YYEEEE. With 8 bases clipped from V and 5 bases from J, the junction kept 9 bases outside the gene matches. The CDR3 is 13 amino acids. The DNA of the CDR3 is TGTGCCAGTCTCGAGGCGGGAGGAGACGAGCAGTACTTC. Encoded protein: CASLEAGGDEQYF.

This clonotype has a handful of counts. The chain uses TRBV12-3 or TRBV12-4 and TRBJ2-7, with D possibly matching TRBD1 (5 bases). The CDR3 is 15 amino acids. V was pared by 3 bases and J by 5 bases, with 17 bases between. This CDR3 reads CASSLSPAGLHEQYF. The CDR3 bases are TGTGCCAGCAGTTTGTCTCCGGCAGGGTTGCACGAGCAGTACTTC.

This clonotype was counted at least ten times. V and J are TRBV9 and TRBJ1-4; perhaps TRBD1 as D (5 bases). Germline V gene lookup returns CDR1 SGDLS and CDR2 YYNGEE. Trimming stripped 0 bases from V and 5 bases from J, with 11 bases between. CDR3 length: 15 residues. The CDR3 loop reads CASSVEGRRNEKLFF. As DNA, the CDR3 is TGTGCCAGCAGCGTAGAGGGACGCAGAAATGAAAAACTGTTTTTT.

Of note for this clonotype: Just one base apart from a much larger clone, this may be a read error. The rearrangement uses TRBV10-3 and TRBJ1-5, with a tentative D call TRBD1 (5 bases). The CDR3 has 13 amino acids. Germline lookup yields CDR1 ENHRY and CDR2 SYGVKD. Trimming took 10 bases from V and 4 from J, leaving 14 bases between them. The CDR3 DNA sequence: TGTGCCACGGGACGGGGATCGAATCAGCCCCAGCATTTT. Its translation is CATGRGSNQPQHF.

In this sample, this clonotype is medium-sized. The chain links TRBV30 to TRBJ2-7; no clear D. V lost 3 bases and J lost 2, with 8 bases in between. CDR3 size: 12 residues. Germline CDR1 reads GTSNPN; CDR2 reads SVGIG (reference sequence). The CDR3 reads CAWSGPAYEQYF. The CDR3 bases are TGTGCCTGGAGCGGACCAGCCTACGAGCAGTACTTC.

In this sample, this clonotype is medium-sized. The V and J genes are TRBV9 and TRBJ1-1, with no clear D. The ends were cut back, 1 base at V and 2 bases at J, with 9 bases in the middle. This CDR3 comprises 14 residues. Germline lookup yields CDR1 SGDLS and CDR2 YYNGEE. The CDR3 DNA reads TGTGCCAGCAGCGTACGTCAGGCCAACACTGAAGCTTTCTTT. This sequence encodes CASSVRQANTEAFF.

By sample share, this clonotype is medium-sized. The rearrangement uses TRBV7-9 and TRBJ1-1, with D perhaps TRBD1 (6 bases). The CDR3 runs to 13 residues. The germline gives CDR1 SEHNR, CDR2 FQNEAQ (reference sequence). Trimming left V 10 bases short and J 10 bases short, with 22 bases between. The CDR3 is CATPYPDRIGAFF. The CDR3 region has the DNA TGTGCCACCCCCTACCCTGACAGGATCGGAGCTTTCTTT.

This clonotype is categorized as medium-sized. The V and J genes are TRBV7-9 and TRBJ2-7; the D is unclear. The CDR3 is 12 residues long. Trimming removed 0 bases from V and 7 bases from J, with 7 bases in between. Germline V gene lookup returns CDR1 SEHNR and CDR2 FQNEAQ (reference sequence). CDR3 loop: CASSLAGTEQYF. CDR3 sequence (DNA): TGTGCCAGCAGCTTAGCTGGAACGGAGCAGTACTTC.

The gene calls are TRBV7-2 and TRBJ2-5; D assignment may be TRBD1 or TRBD2 (6 bases each). The CDR3 is made up of 14 amino acids. Looked up from germline, CDR1 is SGHTA and CDR2 is FQGNSA. V lost 2 bases and J lost 5, with 12 bases in between. The CDR3 loop is CASSLLGGGETQYF. CDR3 bases: TGTGCCAGCAGCTTATTGGGGGGCGGGGAGACCCAGTACTTC.